Listed here are 30 T cell receptor beta chains from one sample, sequenced in a study of T cell repertoires in urothelial bladder cancer. Clones were sequenced by immunoSEQ multiplex PCR, and TCRdb holds only the in-frame ones, with some missing. The sample has around 12,000 clones, roughly 65% seen once. Material for sequencing was tumor-infiltrating cells from bladder cancer. These receptors were collected from a human donor with urothelial carcinoma.

This sequence joins TRBV19 and TRBJ2-2, with 12 positions matching TRBD1. With V trimmed by 4 bases and J by 4 bases, 4 bases remained unmatched. The CDR3 is 16 residues long. Germline assignment: CDR1 LNHDA and CDR2 SQIVND (reference sequence). The DNA of the CDR3 is TGTGCCAGTAGTAAGGGACAGGGGGCGCGCACCGGGGAGCTGTTTTTT. Translated: CASSKGQGARTGELFF. Filled out from reference TRBV19 and TRBJ2-2, the complete variable domain reads DGGITQSPKYLFRKEGQNVTLSCEQNLNHDAMYWYRQDPGQGLRLIYYSQIVNDFQKGDIAEGYSVSREKKESFPLTVTSAQKNPTAFYLCASSKGQGARTGELFFGEGSRLTVL.

Turning to this clone: Other nucleotide sequences in the sample specify the same CDR3. The J gene is TRBJ2-5, the V gene TRBV6-5; the D gene is possibly TRBD2 (6 bases). Per the germline V gene, CDR1 is MNHEY and CDR2 is SVGAGI. CDR3 length equals 15 residues. Trimming left V 6 bases short and J 5 bases short, with 19 bases between. CDR3 nucleotides: TGTGCCAGCAGCCCTCGGAGGGGAGGTATGGAGACCCAGTACTTC. Its translation is CASSPRRGGMETQYF.

CDR3 DNA sequence: TGTGCCAGCAGCACGGACGGCCAAAGTGAAAAACTGTTTTTT. It is translated as CASSTDGQSEKLFF. This chain connects TRBV5-4 to TRBJ1-4; D ambiguous. V lost 4 bases, J lost 7 bases, and 14 bases lay in between. Germline CDR1 and CDR2: SGHNT and YYREEE (reference sequence). This CDR3 is 14 amino acids long.

This chain connects TRBV29-1 to TRBJ2-5; 8 positions agree with TRBD1. Trimming at V came to 7 bases and at J to 0 bases, leaving 4 bases not matched to a gene. CDR3 length equals 13 residues. The germline V gene has CDR1 SQVTM and CDR2 ANQGSEA. The CDR3 DNA sequence: TGCAGCGACCAGGGGGCCAACCAAGAGACCCAGTACTTC. This codes for CSDQGANQETQYF.

The chain recombines TRBV27 with TRBJ2-7, with D possibly matching TRBD2 (5 bases). The ends were cut back, 6 bases at V and 5 bases at J, with 14 bases in the middle. This CDR3 is 13 amino acids long. The germline V gene encodes CDR1 MNHEY and CDR2 SMNVEV (reference sequence). In nucleotides, the CDR3 is TGTGCCAGCAGACTTACCCGGACTCACGAGCAGTACTTC. This sequence encodes CASRLTRTHEQYF.

This clone was found a few times. The gene calls are TRBV19 and TRBJ1-2, with 7 bases aligning to TRBD1. The CDR3 is made up of 14 amino acids. The J segment lost 8 bases and the V segment lost 5 bases, leaving 11 bases of the junction unmatched. Germline lookup yields CDR1 LNHDA and CDR2 SQIVND (reference sequence). The CDR3 coding sequence is TGTGCCAGTAGTCGACAGGGACAGCTATGGGGCTACACCTTC. Its protein product is CASSRQGQLWGYTF.

The chain is built from TRBV27 and TRBJ2-3, with 10 bases lining up with TRBD2. Germline loops: CDR1 MNHEY, CDR2 SMNVEV (reference sequence). J was trimmed by 2 bases and V by 6 bases; bases with no gene match: 5. The CDR3 covers 15 residues. The CDR3 loop is CASRPSGGLTDTQYF. In DNA, the CDR3 is TGTGCCAGCAGGCCTAGCGGGGGACTCACAGATACGCAGTATTTT.

A word on this clone: Its ends do not fully match the called genes, so a read error is possible. The J gene is TRBJ2-3, the V gene TRBV7-3, with D hard to call. The CDR3 totals 12 residues. CDR1 and CDR2 from the germline V gene are SGHTA and FQGTGA. The CDR3 nucleotides are TGTGCCAGCAGCTATAGCAGAGATACGCAGTATTTT. It translates to CASSYSRDTQYF.

The chain employs TRBV15 and TRBJ2-5; the match to TRBD1 covers 8 bases. The germline CDR1 and CDR2 sequences are LNHNV and YYDKDF (reference sequence). V gave up 0 bases and J gave up 5 bases; unmatched junction bases: 11. CDR3 length: 17 amino acids. The CDR3 nucleotides are TGTGCCACCAGCAGAGATGGCCAGGGGGCTTTCGGCGAGACCCAGTACTTC. Its protein product is CATSRDGQGAFGETQYF.

This clone was counted a few times. The chain joins TRBV7-6 to TRBJ2-5, with a weak D call TRBD2 (7 bases). The V end was cut by 1 base, the J end by 0 bases, with 18 bases between. Per the germline V gene, CDR1 is SGHVS and CDR2 is FNYEAQ. There are 18 residues in the CDR3. The CDR3 bases are TGTGCCAGCAGCTTAGGGGTTTCCGGGGGGCCGTACCAAGAGACCCAGTACTTC. The encoded protein is CASSLGVSGGPYQETQYF.

The rearrangement uses TRBV19 and TRBJ1-1, with D perhaps TRBD1 (5 bases). This CDR3 is built from 15 residues. Germline loops: CDR1 LNHDA, CDR2 SQIVND (reference sequence). Trimming stripped 8 bases from V and 4 bases from J, with 20 bases between. CDR3 sequence reads: CASLERRGVSTEAFF. DNA of the CDR3: TGTGCCAGTCTGGAGCGCAGAGGGGTGAGCACTGAAGCTTTCTTT.

A note on this clone: This likely stems from a read error, as it lies one base from a far larger clone. This same CDR3 is encoded by further DNA sequences in the sample. The V and J genes are TRBV4-1 and TRBJ2-7; 7 bases match TRBD1. V trimming: 1 base; J trimming: 5 bases; junction bases outside the gene matches: 8. CDR3 size: 15 residues. CDR1 and CDR2 from the germline V gene are MGHRA and YSYEKL. Written as DNA, the CDR3 is TGCGCCAGCAGCCAAGTCGACAGGGATTTCGACGAGCAGTACTTC. Protein product: CASSQVDRDFDEQYF.

The chain employs TRBV5-5 and TRBJ2-7, with 7 bases lining up with TRBD2. Germline CDR1 is SGHKS and CDR2 is YYEKEE (reference sequence). After removal of 0 bases from V and 2 bases from J, the junction contained 2 bases not matched to a gene. The CDR3 totals 14 residues. The CDR3 sequence: CASSLVGRAYEQYF. CDR3 bases: TGTGCCAGCAGCTTGGTGGGGAGGGCCTACGAGCAGTACTTC. The entire variable domain, with the rest obtained from reference TRBV5-5 and TRBJ2-7, is as follows: DAGVTQSPTHLIKTRGQQVTLRCSPISGHKSVSWYQQVLGQGPQFIFQYYEKEERGRGNFPDRFSARQFPNYSSELNVNALLLGDSALYLCASSLVGRAYEQYFGPGTRLTVT.

The chain is built from TRBV7-2 and TRBJ2-2; 10 nucleotides align to TRBD2. Germline V gene lookup returns CDR1 SGHTA and CDR2 FQGNSA. This CDR3 region has 16 residues. V gave up 2 bases and J gave up 7 bases; unmatched junction bases: 7. CDR3 coding DNA: TGTGCCAGCAGCTTACAAAGCGGGGGGGCGAGCGGGGAGCTGTTTTTT. This gives the protein CASSLQSGGASGELFF.

V usage is TRBV19 and J usage is TRBJ2-2, with D possibly being TRBD2 (6 bases). The CDR3 spans 19 residues. Looked up from germline, CDR1 is LNHDA and CDR2 is SQIVND (reference sequence). V lost 2 bases to trimming and J lost 0 bases, with 19 bases between them. The CDR3 reads CASSIKGLHGSANTGELFF. The CDR3 bases are TGTGCCAGTAGTATAAAGGGACTCCATGGTTCTGCGAACACCGGGGAGCTGTTTTTT.

The chain joins TRBV6-1 to TRBJ1-1; 8 bases match TRBD1. CDR3 length: 14 residues. V lost 2 bases to trimming and J lost 4 bases; unmatched junction nucleotides: 3. CDR1 and CDR2 (germline): MNHNS, SASEGT. This chain's CDR3 is CASSESGGVTEAFF. In DNA form, the CDR3 reads TGTGCCAGCAGTGAATCAGGGGGCGTCACTGAAGCTTTCTTT.

The CDR3 spells CASSLSPSGAYEQYF. The CDR3, as DNA: TGTGCCAGCAGCTTATCCCCCTCCGGAGCCTACGAGCAGTACTTC. V usage is TRBV7-3 and J usage is TRBJ2-7; D not certain. CDR3 length equals 15 residues. V lost 2 bases, J lost 2 bases, and 13 bases lay in between. Germline CDR1 is SGHTA and CDR2 is FQGTGA.

The chain joins TRBV6-5 to TRBJ1-2; D is unresolved. CDR3 length: 14 residues. Germline values: CDR1 MNHEY, CDR2 SVGAGI. V was pared by 2 bases and J by 0 bases, with 7 bases between. In DNA form, the CDR3 reads TGTGCCAGCAGTTACAAAGCCGCTAACTATGGCTACACCTTC. It encodes CASSYKAANYGYTF.

The chain links TRBV7-2 to TRBJ1-2; D ambiguous. The CDR3 runs to 11 residues. Deletions cut 5 bases from V and 3 bases from J, with 4 bases between. Germline V gene lookup returns CDR1 SGHTA and CDR2 FQGNSA. For the CDR3, the DNA is TGTGCCAGCAGCGCGGACTATGGCTACACCTTC. Encoded protein: CASSADYGYTF. The complete variable domain, with remaining parts taken from reference TRBV7-2 and TRBJ1-2, reads GAGVSQSPSNKVTEKGKDVELRCDPISGHTALYWYRQSLGQGLEFLIYFQGNSAPDKSGLPSDRFSAERTGGSVSTLTIQRTQQEDSAVYLCASSADYGYTFGSGTRLTVV.

J is TRBJ2-1 and V is TRBV7-9; tentative D call: TRBD2 (6 bases). Trimming took 1 base from V and 1 from J, leaving 14 bases between them. This CDR3 is built from 17 residues. Germline CDR1 reads SEHNR; CDR2 reads FQNEAQ (reference sequence). CDR3 sequence: CASSLDAGSGSYNEQFF. The DNA of the CDR3 is TGTGCCAGCAGCTTAGATGCGGGGTCGGGATCCTACAATGAGCAGTTCTTC.

The V call is TRBV30, the J call TRBJ2-3; 7 bases align to TRBD1. With V trimmed by 5 bases and J by 8 bases, 7 bases remained unmatched. The CDR3 extends over 12 amino acids. CDR1 and CDR2 from the germline V gene are GTSNPN and SVGIG (reference sequence). The CDR3 sequence is CAWAEGAGTQYF. DNA for the CDR3: TGTGCCTGGGCCGAGGGGGCGGGTACGCAGTATTTT. Full variable domain (missing parts from reference TRBV30 and TRBJ2-3): SQTIHQWPATLVQPVGSPLSLECTVEGTSNPNLYWYRQAAGRGLQLLFYSVGIGQISSEVPQNLSASRPQDRQFILSSKKLLLSDSGFYLCAWAEGAGTQYFGPGTRLTVL.

Judged by abundance, this clone is medium-sized (0.01 to 0.1%). The rearrangement joins TRBV10-3 to TRBJ1-2; 7 positions match TRBD1. The CDR3 spans 16 residues. CDR1 is ENHRY and CDR2 is SYGVKD in the germline V gene. Unmatched junction bases numbered 7, after V lost 0 bases and J lost 3 bases. The CDR3 region has the DNA TGTGCCATCAGTGAGTCGGCGACAGGGCCCTACTATGGCTACACCTTC. This encodes CAISESATGPYYGYTF.

The chain links TRBV7-3 to TRBJ1-5, with TRBD1 identical over 7 bases. The CDR3 is 15 residues long. Trimming cost V 5 bases and J 4 bases; bases outside gene matches: 8. Germline CDR1 SGHTA, CDR2 FQGTGA. CDR3 bases: TGTGCCAGCAGCCCCGGGGACAGTTCAAATCAGCCCCAGCATTTT. Encoded protein: CASSPGDSSNQPQHF.

This chain connects TRBV19 to TRBJ1-1; D ambiguous. The CDR3 loop spans 19 amino acids. Trimming took off 6 bases at V and 0 bases at J, with 26 bases between the two ends. CDR1 is LNHDA and CDR2 is SQIVND in the germline V gene (reference sequence). CDR3 region: CASRSTLFSGRGLNTEAFF. DNA for the CDR3: TGTGCCAGTAGGAGTACCCTATTCTCGGGCCGCGGGCTGAACACTGAAGCTTTCTTT.

Remarks on this clone: An end of the junction does not agree with germline; a read error may underlie this. This chain uses TRBV14 with TRBJ1-2; TRBD1 agrees at 9 bases. Germline-derived CDR1 and CDR2 are SGHDN and FVKESK. The CDR3 runs to 13 residues. The CDR3 coding sequence is TGTGCCAGCAGCCCGCGACGGACAGGGGACAAACTCTTC. It yields the protein CASSPRRTGDKLF.

The chain recombines TRBV10-3 with TRBJ2-1; D not certain. V lost 3 bases and J lost 7, with 4 bases in between. In germline, CDR1 is ENHRY, CDR2 SYGVKD. This CDR3 is 11 amino acids long. The CDR3 region has the DNA TGTGCCATCAGTGATACTAATGAGCAGTTCTTC. Protein product: CAISDTNEQFF.

Here the CDR3 reads CASTPGSGAYNEQFF. The CDR3 nucleotides read TGTGCCAGTACCCCAGGGAGCGGGGCTTACAATGAGCAGTTCTTC. The chain employs TRBV19 and TRBJ2-1; 7 nucleotides align to TRBD2. Per germline, CDR1 LNHDA and CDR2 SQIVND (reference sequence). CDR3 length: 15 residues. The V gene end was trimmed by 7 bases and the J gene end by 4 bases; junction bases not matched to a gene: 10.

The chain links TRBV5-4 to TRBJ2-3; D remains unclear. This CDR3 is 16 amino acids long. Germline V gene data show CDR1 as SGHNT and CDR2 as YYREEE (reference sequence). V was cut by 0 bases and J by 6 bases, with 17 bases left in between. The CDR3 reads CASSLAGPRRADTQYF. In nucleotides, the CDR3 is TGTGCCAGCAGCTTGGCGGGCCCCCGACGGGCGGATACGCAGTATTTT. The whole variable domain, remainder taken from reference TRBV5-4 and TRBJ2-3, is ETGVTQSPTHLIKTRGQQVTLRCSSQSGHNTVSWYQQALGQGPQFIFQYYREEENGRGNFPPRFSGLQFPNYSSELNVNALELDDSALYLCASSLAGPRRADTQYFGPGTRLTVL.

This chain links TRBV27 with TRBJ2-3; possibly TRBD1 or TRBD2 for D (6 bases each). V gave up 8 bases and J gave up 2 bases, with 11 bases separating them. The CDR3 contains 13 residues. The germline gives CDR1 MNHEY, CDR2 SMNVEV (reference sequence). In DNA form, the CDR3 reads TGTGCCAGCTTGGGGGGCCACACAGATACGCAGTATTTT. Translating it yields CASLGGHTDTQYF.

The chain joins TRBV5-1 to TRBJ2-3; TRBD2 matches at 7 bases. The CDR3 runs to 16 residues. V lost 4 bases, J lost 0 bases, and 8 bases stayed unmatched. Per germline, CDR1 SGHRS and CDR2 YFSETQ. The CDR3 DNA sequence: TGCGCCAGCAGCAGAGTCAGCGGGGTTAGCACAGATACGCAGTATTTT. Encoded protein: CASSRVSGVSTDTQYF.